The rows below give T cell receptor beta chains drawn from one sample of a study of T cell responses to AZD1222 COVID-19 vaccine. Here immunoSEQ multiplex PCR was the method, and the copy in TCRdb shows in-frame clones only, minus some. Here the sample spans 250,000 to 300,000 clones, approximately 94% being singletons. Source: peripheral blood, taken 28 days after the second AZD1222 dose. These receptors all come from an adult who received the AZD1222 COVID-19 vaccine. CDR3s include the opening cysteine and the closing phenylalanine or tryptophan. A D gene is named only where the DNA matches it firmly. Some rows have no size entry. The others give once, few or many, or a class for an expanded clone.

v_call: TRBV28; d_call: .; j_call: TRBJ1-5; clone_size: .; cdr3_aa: CASNTNQPQHF; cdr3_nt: TGTGCCAGCAACACGAATCAGCCCCAGCATTTT
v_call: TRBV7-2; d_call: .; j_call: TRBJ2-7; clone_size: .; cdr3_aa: CASSSLKGRRYEQYF; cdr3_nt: TGTGCCAGCAGCTCTCTTAAGGGTAGGCGTTACGAGCAGTACTTC
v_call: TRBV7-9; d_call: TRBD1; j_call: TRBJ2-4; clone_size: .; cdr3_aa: CASSLWDRGGKNIQYF; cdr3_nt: TGTGCCAGCAGCTTATGGGACAGGGGAGGCAAAAACATTCAGTACTTC
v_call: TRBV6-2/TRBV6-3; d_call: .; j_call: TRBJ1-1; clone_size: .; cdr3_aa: CASSYGGAGTEAFF; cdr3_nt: TGTGCCAGCAGTTACGGGGGCGCCGGAACTGAAGCTTTCTTT
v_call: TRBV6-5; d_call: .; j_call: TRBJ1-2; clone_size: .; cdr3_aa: CASSNGAGPYGYTF; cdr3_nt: TGTGCCAGCAGCAACGGAGCAGGACCCTATGGCTACACCTTC
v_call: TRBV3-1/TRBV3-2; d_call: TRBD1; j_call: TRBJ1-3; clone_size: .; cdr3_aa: CASSPTGESNTIYF; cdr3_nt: TGTGCCAGCAGCCCGACAGGGGAAAGCAACACCATATATTTT
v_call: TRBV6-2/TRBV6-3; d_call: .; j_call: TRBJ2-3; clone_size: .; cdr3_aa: CASSRTDTQYF; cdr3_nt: TGTGCCAGCAGCCGCACAGATACGCAGTATTTT
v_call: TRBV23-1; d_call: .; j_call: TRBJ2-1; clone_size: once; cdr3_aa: CASSQSAKDRQTYNEQFF; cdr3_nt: TGCGCCAGCAGTCAATCTGCCAAGGACAGACAAACCTACAATGAGCAGTTCTTC
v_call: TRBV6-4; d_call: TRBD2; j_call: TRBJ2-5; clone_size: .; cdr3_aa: CASSTGHGGIETQYF; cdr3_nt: TGTGCCAGCAGTACCGGACACGGGGGGATAGAGACCCAGTACTTC
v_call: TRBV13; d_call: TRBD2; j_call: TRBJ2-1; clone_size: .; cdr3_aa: CASSFMTSGAGNEQFF; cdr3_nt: TGTGCCAGCAGCTTCATGACTAGCGGGGCCGGTAATGAGCAGTTCTTC
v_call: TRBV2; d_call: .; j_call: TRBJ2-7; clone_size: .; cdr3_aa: CASSPNYEQYF; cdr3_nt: TGTGCCAGCAGTCCCAACTACGAGCAGTACTTC
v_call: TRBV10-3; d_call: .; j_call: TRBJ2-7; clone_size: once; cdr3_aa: CAIRPAAPGYEQYF; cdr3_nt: TGTGCCATCAGGCCCGCGGCGCCGGGCTACGAGCAGTACTTC
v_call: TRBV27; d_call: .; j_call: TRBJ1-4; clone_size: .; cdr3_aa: CASSLRATGYEKLFF; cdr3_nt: TGTGCCAGCAGTTTAAGGGCGACAGGATACGAAAAACTGTTTTTT
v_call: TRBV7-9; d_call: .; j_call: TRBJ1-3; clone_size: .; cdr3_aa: CASSLGRPSSGNTIYF; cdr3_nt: TGTGCCAGCAGCCTTGGCCGCCCGAGCTCTGGAAACACCATATATTTT
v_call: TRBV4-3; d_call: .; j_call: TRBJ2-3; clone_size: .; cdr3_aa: CASSQVWLPGDTQYF; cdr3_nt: TGCGCCAGCAGCCAAGTTTGGCTCCCCGGGGATACGCAGTATTTT
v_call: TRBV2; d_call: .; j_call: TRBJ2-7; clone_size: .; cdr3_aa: CASRYGNYEQYF; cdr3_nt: TGTGCCAGCAGGTATGGGAACTACGAGCAGTACTTC
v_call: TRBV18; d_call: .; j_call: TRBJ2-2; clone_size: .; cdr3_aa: CASSSGSPSNTGELFF; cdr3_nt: TGTGCCAGCTCATCTGGAAGCCCTTCGAACACCGGGGAGCTGTTTTTT
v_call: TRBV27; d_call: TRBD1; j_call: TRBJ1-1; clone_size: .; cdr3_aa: CASSLGQGIRAFF; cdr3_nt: TGTGCCAGCAGTTTAGGACAGGGGATTCGGGCTTTCTTT
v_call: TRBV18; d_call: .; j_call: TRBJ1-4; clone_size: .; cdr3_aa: CASAVAINEKLFF; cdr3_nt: TGTGCCAGTGCGGTTGCTATTAATGAAAAACTGTTTTTT
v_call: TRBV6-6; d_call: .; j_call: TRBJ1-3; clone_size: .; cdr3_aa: CASSENTIYF; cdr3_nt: TGTGCCAGCAGTGAAAACACCATATATTTT
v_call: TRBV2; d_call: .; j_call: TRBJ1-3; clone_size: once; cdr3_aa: CASRGGVEINTIYF; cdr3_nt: TGTGCCAGTCGGGGGGGAGTAGAAATAAACACCATATATTTT
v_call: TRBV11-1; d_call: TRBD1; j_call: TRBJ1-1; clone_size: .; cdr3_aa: CASSLDRDTEAFF; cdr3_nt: TGTGCCAGCAGCTTGGACAGGGACACTGAAGCTTTCTTT
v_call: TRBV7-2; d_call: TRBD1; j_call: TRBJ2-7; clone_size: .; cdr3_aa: CASSLGQGAGYEQYF; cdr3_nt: TGTGCCAGCAGCTTAGGACAGGGGGCGGGGTACGAGCAGTACTTC